This entry concerns a single T cell receptor (beta chain). The data originate from a study of cytomegalovirus exposure and HLA in healthy donors. Trimming pared 1 base from V and 0 bases from J, leaving 13 bases between. The CDR3 loop spans 16 amino acids. In germline, CDR1 is SEHNR, CDR2 FQNEAQ (reference sequence). In the PCR, 60 Vbeta and 13 Jbeta primers were used. Sequencing was performed with immunoSEQ multiplex PCR; in TCRdb, only in-frame clones are kept and a portion is missing. This table holds some 130,000 clones, about 80% found once. The sequencing sample was made of PBMCs. This TCR derives from a man aged 35-49 years in good health and CMV-seropositive. The chain employs TRBV7-9 and TRBJ2-7; possible D gene TRBD1, 6 bases. As DNA, the CDR3 is TGTGCCAGCAGCTTAGGGTCTTGGGACAACTCCTACGAGCAGTACTTC. Translated, it gives CASSLGSWDNSYEQYF.